One sample yielded the 9 T cell receptor beta chains listed below, sequenced in a study of blood T cell repertoires in COVID-19. Some clones are missing from TCRdb's copy, which holds only in-frame ones; the method was immunoSEQ multiplex PCR. The table lists 110,000 to 150,000 clones, about 80% of them singletons, with around 8.6% in the top ten. Material for sequencing was peripheral blood. The origin of the receptors is a human donor in a cohort sampled during active COVID-19.

This clone was recorded only once. V gene TRBV7-9 combines with J gene TRBJ1-4; possible D gene TRBD1, 6 bases. The V gene lost 5 bases and the J gene lost 4 bases, with 17 bases spanning the gap. Looked up from germline, CDR1 is SEHNR and CDR2 is FQNEAQ (reference sequence). CDR3 size: 16 residues. CDR3 nucleotide sequence: TGTGCCAGCAGCCGACCTATAACAGGGATTAATGAAAAACTGTTTTTT. Amino acids: CASSRPITGINEKLFF.

The CDR3, as DNA: TGTGCCAGCAGTCCCGCGGACGAGCAGTACTTC. It encodes CASSPADEQYF. This sequence joins TRBV12-3 or TRBV12-4 and TRBJ2-7; unclear D gene. The V and J ends lost 5 bases and 5 bases respectively, with 7 bases between them. This CDR3 is 11 amino acids long.

The chain combines TRBV7-6 with TRBJ2-2; 7 nucleotides line up with TRBD2. Germline values: CDR1 SGHVS, CDR2 FNYEAQ. The CDR3 runs to 16 residues. J was trimmed by 5 bases and V by 5 bases; bases with no gene match: 11. The CDR3 sequence is CASSPGGGFLTGELFF. DNA of the CDR3: TGTGCCAGCAGCCCCGGCGGGGGATTCTTAACCGGGGAGCTGTTTTTT.

The rearrangement joins TRBV5-1 to TRBJ2-7; TRBD1 aligns across 11 bases. In germline, CDR1 is SGHRS, CDR2 YFSETQ. The CDR3 is 14 amino acids. V shed 4 bases, J shed 5 bases, and the junction held 5 bases outside the gene matches. CDR3 amino acids: CASSGGQGAHEQYF. The DNA of the CDR3 is TGCGCCAGCAGCGGAGGACAGGGGGCCCACGAGCAGTACTTC.

This clone was detected only a few times. The chain is built from TRBV7-9 and TRBJ1-2; D gene ambiguous. The ends were cut back, 2 bases at V and 5 bases at J, with 15 bases in the middle. From germline, CDR1 is SEHNR and CDR2 FQNEAQ (reference sequence). The CDR3 sequence is 15 residues long. The CDR3 region is CASSLQLDITYGYTF. In DNA, the CDR3 is TGTGCCAGCAGCTTACAGTTAGACATTACTTATGGCTACACCTTC.

V gene TRBV5-1 combines with J gene TRBJ1-1; a possible D gene is TRBD1 (6 bases). Per the germline V gene, CDR1 is SGHRS and CDR2 is YFSETQ. CDR3 length equals 16 residues. V was trimmed by 0 bases and J by 1 base, leaving 13 bases between them. The CDR3 here is CASSLDGGAGNTEAFF. CDR3 DNA: TGCGCCAGCAGCTTGGATGGGGGCGCGGGGAACACTGAAGCTTTCTTT.

The CDR3: CASSVAGGLGGETQYF. The CDR3 DNA follows: TGTGCCAGTAGTGTAGCGGGGGGGCTGGGTGGAGAGACCCAGTACTTC. The rearrangement uses TRBV19 and TRBJ2-5; 11 bases match TRBD2. The germline V gene has CDR1 LNHDA and CDR2 SQIVND (reference sequence). The CDR3 has 16 amino acids. V lost 5 bases and J lost 4; bases outside the gene matches: 9.

This chain joins TRBV4-1 and TRBJ2-7, with 7 bases identical to TRBD2. The CDR3 spans 17 residues. The germline V gene encodes CDR1 MGHRA and CDR2 YSYEKL. The ends lost 0 bases at V and 1 base at J; junction bases unmatched: 9. The CDR3 region has the DNA TGCGCCAGCAGCCAAGAGGGTGCCGGGGGGTTGTCCTACGAGCAGTACTTC. This gives the protein CASSQEGAGGLSYEQYF.

The chain carries TRBV29-1 and TRBJ1-1; D perhaps matches TRBD1 (5 bases). CDR1 and CDR2 (germline): SQVTM, ANQGSEA. Trimming took off 7 bases at V and 5 bases at J, with 8 bases between the two ends. This CDR3 spans 10 amino acids. In DNA form, the CDR3 reads TGCAGCGCCGGGGGAACTGAAGCTTTCTTT. Encoded protein: CSAGGTEAFF.